The T cell receptor beta chain described here comes from a study of T cell responses to AZD1222 COVID-19 vaccine. Turning to the study itself: Second doses at about 4 or about 12 weeks were pooled. General study findings and limits: With two AZD1222 doses given, Spike-specific TCR breadth and depth both rose. Spike-spanning, vaccine-associated CD4 TCRs were dominant at 160-218 and 743-854. Seropositive status at baseline applied to only a handful of AZD1222 recipients.

About this clone: Antigen specificity is unknown.

The CDR3 is 11 residues long. V shed 5 bases and J shed 13 bases, with 15 bases lying between them. CDR1 and CDR2 from the germline V gene are LGHDT and YNNKEL (reference sequence). Some clones are missing from TCRdb's copy, which holds only in-frame ones; the method was immunoSEQ multiplex PCR. The sample consists of around 200,000 clones, 85% to 90% of them appearing once. The sequences come from peripheral blood, collected on day 0 of AZD1222 vaccination. The clonotype comes from an adult in good health. The chain recombines TRBV3-1 (or the pseudogene TRBV3-2) with TRBJ2-7, with D perhaps TRBD1 (6 bases). CDR3 bases: TGTGCCAGCAGCAGCCGACAGGCTCTATACTTC. Residues: CASSSRQALYF.